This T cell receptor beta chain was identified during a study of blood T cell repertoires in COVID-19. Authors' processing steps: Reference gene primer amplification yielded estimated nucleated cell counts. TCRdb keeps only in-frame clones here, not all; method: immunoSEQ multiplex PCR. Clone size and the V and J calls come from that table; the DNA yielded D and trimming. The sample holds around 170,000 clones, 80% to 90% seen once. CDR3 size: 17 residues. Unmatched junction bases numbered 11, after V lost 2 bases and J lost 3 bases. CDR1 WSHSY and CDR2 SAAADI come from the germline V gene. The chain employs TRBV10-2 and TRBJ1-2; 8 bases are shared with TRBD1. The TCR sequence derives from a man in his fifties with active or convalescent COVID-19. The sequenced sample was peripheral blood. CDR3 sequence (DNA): TGCGCCAGCAGTGAGCCGTACCGGACAGGGATGGACTATGGCTACACCTTC. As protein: CASSEPYRTGMDYGYTF.